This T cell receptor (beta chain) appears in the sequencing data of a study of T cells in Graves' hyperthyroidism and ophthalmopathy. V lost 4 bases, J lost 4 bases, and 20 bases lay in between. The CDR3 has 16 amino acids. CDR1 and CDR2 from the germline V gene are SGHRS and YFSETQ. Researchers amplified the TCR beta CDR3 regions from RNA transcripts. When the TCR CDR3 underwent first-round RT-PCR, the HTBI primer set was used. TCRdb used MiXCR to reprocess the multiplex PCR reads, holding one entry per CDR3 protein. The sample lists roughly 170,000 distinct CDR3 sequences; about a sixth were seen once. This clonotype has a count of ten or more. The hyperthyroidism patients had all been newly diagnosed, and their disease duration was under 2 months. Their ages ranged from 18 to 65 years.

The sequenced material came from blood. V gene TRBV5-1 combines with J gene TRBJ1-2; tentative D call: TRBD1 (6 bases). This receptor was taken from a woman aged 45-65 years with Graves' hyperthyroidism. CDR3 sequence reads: CASSTGGGRRGYGYTF. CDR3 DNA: TGCGCCAGCAGCACCGGTGGGGGGCGCCGGGGCTATGGCTACACCTTC.